This T cell receptor (beta chain) was sequenced for a study of CD8 T cells in ankylosing spondylitis. Overall study results and limits: Ankylosing spondylitis blood seemed to carry a telltale TCR beta motif made of about 8 highly homologous variants. Matched synovial fluid from ankylosing spondylitis patients was reported to be enriched for disease-linked clones.

TCRdb redid the calling of the 5' RACE reads with MiXCR, one entry per CDR3 protein. The sample has 300,000 to 400,000 distinct CDR3 sequences, more than 20% seen once; the top ten hold less than 20%. The CDR3 has 14 residues. V dropped 6 bases and J dropped 6 bases, with 17 bases sitting between them. Germline CDR1 SGDLS, CDR2 YYNGEE. Of note for this clonotype: Its antigen is currently unknown.

The chain combines TRBV9 with TRBJ2-3; possibly TRBD1 or TRBD2 for D (7 bases each). The source of this sequence is a male donor with ankylosing spondylitis. The sequenced sample consisted of blood, either unsorted or a sorted T cell fraction (not recorded which). This chain's CDR3 is CASNQDREGDTQYF. CDR3 nucleotides: TGTGCCAGCAACCAAGACAGGGAGGGGGATACGCAGTATTTT.